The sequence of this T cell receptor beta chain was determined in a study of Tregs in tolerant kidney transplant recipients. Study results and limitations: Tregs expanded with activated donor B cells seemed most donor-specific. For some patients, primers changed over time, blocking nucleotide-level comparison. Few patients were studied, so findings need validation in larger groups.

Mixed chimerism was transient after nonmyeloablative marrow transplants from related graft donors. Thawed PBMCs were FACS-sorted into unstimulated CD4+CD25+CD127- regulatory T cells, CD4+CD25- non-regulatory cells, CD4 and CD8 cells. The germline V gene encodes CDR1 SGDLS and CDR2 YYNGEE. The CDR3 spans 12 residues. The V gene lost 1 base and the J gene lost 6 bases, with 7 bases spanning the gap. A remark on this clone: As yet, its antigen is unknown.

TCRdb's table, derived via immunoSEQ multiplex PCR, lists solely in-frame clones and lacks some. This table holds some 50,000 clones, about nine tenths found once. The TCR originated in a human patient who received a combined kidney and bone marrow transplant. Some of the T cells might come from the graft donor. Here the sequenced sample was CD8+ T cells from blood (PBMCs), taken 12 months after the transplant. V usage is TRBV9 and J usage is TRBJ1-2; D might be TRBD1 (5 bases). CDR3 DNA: TGTGCCAGCAGCGTATTAGGGGATGGCTACACCTTC. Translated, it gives CASSVLGDGYTF. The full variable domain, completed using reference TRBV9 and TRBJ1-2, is DSGVTQTPKHLITATGQRVTLRCSPRSGDLSVYWYQQSLDQGLQFLIQYYNGEERAKGNILERFSAQQFPDLHSELNLSSLELGDSALYFCASSVLGDGYTFGSGTRLTVV.